The rows below give T cell receptor beta chains drawn from one sample of a study of T-cell reconstitution after alpha-beta-depleted transplantation in children. Via MiXCR, TCRdb re-called the PCR reads, giving one row per CDR3 protein. The sample records 350,000 to 400,000 distinct CDR3 sequences, about an eighth being singletons. Here the sequenced sample was PBMCs, taken from the stem cell graft. These receptor sequences come from a human donor who donated a stem cell graft to a child with Fanconi anemia. CDR3s include the opening cysteine and the closing phenylalanine or tryptophan.

CDR3 protein: CASSLGSLNNQPQHF
J gene: TRBJ1-5
V gene: TRBV7-2

CDR3 protein: CASSPPKGSYNEQFF
J gene: TRBJ2-1
V gene: TRBV3-1

CDR3 protein: CASSTPDSAYEQYF
J gene: TRBJ2-7
V gene: TRBV2

CDR3 protein: CASSLEAGRLSSYNSPLHF
J gene: TRBJ1-6
V gene: TRBV11-1

CDR3 protein: CASGGGTGRSIQYF
J gene: TRBJ2-4
V gene: TRBV12-3/TRBV12-4

CDR3 protein: CASSLELQDTQYF
J gene: TRBJ2-3
V gene: TRBV5-1

CDR3 protein: CASSQELGQETQYF
J gene: TRBJ2-5
V gene: TRBV4-3

CDR3 protein: CASSYVGQGANTQYF
J gene: TRBJ2-3
V gene: TRBV6-5

CDR3 protein: CATSRDIGAGGLAEQFF
J gene: TRBJ2-1
V gene: TRBV15

CDR3 protein: CASSPTDSKTEAFF
J gene: TRBJ1-1
V gene: TRBV18

CDR3 protein: CASSLAGRSGELFF
J gene: TRBJ2-2
V gene: TRBV5-1

CDR3 protein: CASSQLVAESTEAFF
J gene: TRBJ1-1
V gene: TRBV7-6

CDR3 protein: CSVSGGSSYNEQFF
J gene: TRBJ2-1
V gene: TRBV29-1

CDR3 protein: CSVGEDSLYGYTF
J gene: TRBJ1-2
V gene: TRBV29-1

CDR3 protein: CASSLSSGPNTGELFF
J gene: TRBJ2-2
V gene: TRBV5-5

CDR3 protein: CASTAPGLSTDTQYF
J gene: TRBJ2-3
V gene: TRBV2

CDR3 protein: CSAGAAGGGYEQYF
J gene: TRBJ2-7
V gene: TRBV29-1

CDR3 protein: CSVEVSTLGNEQFF
J gene: TRBJ2-1
V gene: TRBV29-1

CDR3 protein: CASSRDRVHQPQHF
J gene: TRBJ1-5
V gene: TRBV6-4

CDR3 protein: CASSSGTSATEAFF
J gene: TRBJ1-1
V gene: TRBV12-3/TRBV12-4

CDR3 protein: CASSRLAGGLYNEQFF
J gene: TRBJ2-1
V gene: TRBV27

CDR3 protein: CASSLGREKETQYF
J gene: TRBJ2-5
V gene: TRBV5-1

CDR3 protein: CASSPPNPGFPYNEQFF
J gene: TRBJ2-1
V gene: TRBV28

CDR3 protein: CASSPGQLSGNTIYF
J gene: TRBJ1-3
V gene: TRBV18

CDR3 protein: CASRIGQGIYNEQFF
J gene: TRBJ2-1
V gene: TRBV19

CDR3 protein: CASSYGARSYGYTF
J gene: TRBJ1-2
V gene: TRBV6-2/TRBV6-3

CDR3 protein: CASSLSGRTPYEQYF
J gene: TRBJ2-7
V gene: TRBV27

CDR3 protein: CSVGHPGQGAEAFF
J gene: TRBJ1-1
V gene: TRBV29-1

CDR3 protein: CASSLTGLSYGYTF
J gene: TRBJ1-2
V gene: TRBV7-9

CDR3 protein: CSVGLDLADTQYF
J gene: TRBJ2-3
V gene: TRBV29-1

CDR3 protein: CASLGVEETQYF
J gene: TRBJ2-5
V gene: TRBV6-6

CDR3 protein: CASSLPLTGEGNIQYF
J gene: TRBJ2-4
V gene: TRBV5-1

CDR3 protein: CASGPGGIPGETQYF
J gene: TRBJ2-5
V gene: TRBV13

CDR3 protein: CSVESTQGRYEQFF
J gene: TRBJ2-1
V gene: TRBV29-1

CDR3 protein: CASSLAAWGTEAFF
J gene: TRBJ1-1
V gene: TRBV12-3/TRBV12-4

CDR3 protein: CASSLEPAGLLETQYF
J gene: TRBJ2-5
V gene: TRBV5-1

CDR3 protein: CASSYSDTSKLDSPLHF
J gene: TRBJ1-6
V gene: TRBV6-5

CDR3 protein: CSVLRVDGYTF
J gene: TRBJ1-2
V gene: TRBV29-1

CDR3 protein: CASSYSKVSYEQYF
J gene: TRBJ2-7
V gene: TRBV6-5

CDR3 protein: CASSGQWEAFF
J gene: TRBJ1-1
V gene: TRBV16

CDR3 protein: CASSFVGNRAPEGEAFF
J gene: TRBJ1-1
V gene: TRBV5-6

CDR3 protein: CASSYRDRGRETQYF
J gene: TRBJ2-5
V gene: TRBV2

CDR3 protein: CSARGPGTGAGRQPQHF
J gene: TRBJ1-5
V gene: TRBV20-1

CDR3 protein: CASSLYGGRISF
J gene: TRBJ2-5
V gene: TRBV7-2

CDR3 protein: CASSPPGIAETQYF
J gene: TRBJ2-5
V gene: TRBV18